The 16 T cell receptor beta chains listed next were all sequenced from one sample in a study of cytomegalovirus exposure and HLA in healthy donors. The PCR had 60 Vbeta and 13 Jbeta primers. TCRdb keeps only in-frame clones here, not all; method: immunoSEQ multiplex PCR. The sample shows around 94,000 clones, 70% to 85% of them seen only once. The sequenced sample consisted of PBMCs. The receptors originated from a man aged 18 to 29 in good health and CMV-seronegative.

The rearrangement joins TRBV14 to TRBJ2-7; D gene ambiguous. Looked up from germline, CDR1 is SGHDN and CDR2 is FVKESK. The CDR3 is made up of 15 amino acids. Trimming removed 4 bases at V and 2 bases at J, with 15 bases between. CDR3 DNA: TGTGCCAGCAGCCCCCCGGGTGGCGGAACCTACGAGCAGTACTTC. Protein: CASSPPGGGTYEQYF.

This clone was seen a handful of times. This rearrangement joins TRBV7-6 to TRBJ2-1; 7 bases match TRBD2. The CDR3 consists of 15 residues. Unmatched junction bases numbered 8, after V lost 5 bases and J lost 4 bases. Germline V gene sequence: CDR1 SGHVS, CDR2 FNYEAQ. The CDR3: CASSRGASGYNEQFF. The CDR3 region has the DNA TGTGCCAGCAGCCGCGGGGCTAGCGGTTACAATGAGCAGTTCTTC.

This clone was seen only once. CDR3 region: CASSQGAGSSTDTQYF. CDR3 nucleotide sequence: TGCGCCAGCAGCCAGGGTGCGGGCAGCAGCACAGATACGCAGTATTTT. The chain uses TRBV4-1 and TRBJ2-3; a weak D match, TRBD2 (5 bases). CDR3 size: 16 residues. CDR1 is MGHRA, CDR2 YSYEKL, per germline. Trimming removed 3 bases at V and 0 bases at J, with 13 bases between.

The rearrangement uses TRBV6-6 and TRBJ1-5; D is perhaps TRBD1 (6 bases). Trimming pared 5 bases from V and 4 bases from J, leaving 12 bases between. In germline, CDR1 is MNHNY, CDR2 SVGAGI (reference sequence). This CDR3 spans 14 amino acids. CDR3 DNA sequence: TGTGCCAGCAGTCTCCCTGGACAGAATCAGCCCCAGCATTTT. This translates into CASSLPGQNQPQHF.

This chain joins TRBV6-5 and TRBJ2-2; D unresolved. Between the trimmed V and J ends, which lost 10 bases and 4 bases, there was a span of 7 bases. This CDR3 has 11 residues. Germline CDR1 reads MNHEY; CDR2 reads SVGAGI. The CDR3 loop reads CATYFTGELFF. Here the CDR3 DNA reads TGTGCCACCTACTTCACCGGGGAGCTGTTTTTT.

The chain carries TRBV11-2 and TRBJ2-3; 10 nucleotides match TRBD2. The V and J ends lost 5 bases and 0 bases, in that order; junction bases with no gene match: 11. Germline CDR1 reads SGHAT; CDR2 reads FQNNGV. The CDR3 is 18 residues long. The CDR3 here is CASSGPGTSVQSTDTQYF. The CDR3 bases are TGTGCCAGCAGCGGACCCGGGACTAGCGTCCAAAGCACAGATACGCAGTATTTT.

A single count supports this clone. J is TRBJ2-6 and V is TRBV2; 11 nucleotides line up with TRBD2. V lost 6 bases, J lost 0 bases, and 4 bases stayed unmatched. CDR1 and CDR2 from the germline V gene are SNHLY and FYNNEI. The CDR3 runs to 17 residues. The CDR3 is CASRFSGRASGANVLTF. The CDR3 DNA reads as TGTGCCAGCAGATTTAGCGGGAGGGCCTCTGGGGCCAACGTCCTGACTTTC.

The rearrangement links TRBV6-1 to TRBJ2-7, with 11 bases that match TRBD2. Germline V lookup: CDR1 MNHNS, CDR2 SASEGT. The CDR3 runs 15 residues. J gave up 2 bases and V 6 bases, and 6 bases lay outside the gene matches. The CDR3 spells CASRRTSGSTYEQYF. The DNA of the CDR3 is TGTGCCAGCAGGAGAACTAGCGGGAGCACCTACGAGCAGTACTTC.

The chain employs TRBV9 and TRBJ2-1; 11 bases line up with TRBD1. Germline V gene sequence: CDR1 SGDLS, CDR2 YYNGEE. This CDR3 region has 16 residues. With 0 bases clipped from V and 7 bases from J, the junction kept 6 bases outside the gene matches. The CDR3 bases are TGTGCCAGCAGCGTAGTGGGACAGGGGGTTGGGAATGAGCAGTTCTTC. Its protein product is CASSVVGQGVGNEQFF.

The CDR3 nucleotides read TGTGCCAGCAGCCATAGGCCGGGACTAGCGGGAGGAGACGGCGGGGAGCTGTTTTTT. Its protein is CASSHRPGLAGGDGGELFF. This chain connects TRBV7-2 to TRBJ2-2; 15 nucleotides line up with TRBD2. The CDR3 is 19 amino acids. Germline-derived CDR1 and CDR2 are SGHTA and FQGNSA. With V trimmed by 5 bases and J by 7 bases, 14 bases remained unmatched.

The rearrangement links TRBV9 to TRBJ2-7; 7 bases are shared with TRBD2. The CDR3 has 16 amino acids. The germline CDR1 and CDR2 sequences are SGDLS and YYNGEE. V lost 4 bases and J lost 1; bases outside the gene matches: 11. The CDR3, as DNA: TGTGCCAGCAGCCCCCTCAAGACTAGCAGATCCTACGAGCAGTACTTC. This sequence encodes CASSPLKTSRSYEQYF.

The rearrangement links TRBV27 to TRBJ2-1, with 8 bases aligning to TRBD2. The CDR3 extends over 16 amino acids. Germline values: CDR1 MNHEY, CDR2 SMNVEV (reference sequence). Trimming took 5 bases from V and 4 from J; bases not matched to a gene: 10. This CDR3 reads CASSQSGTRLYNEQFF. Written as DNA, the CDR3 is TGTGCCAGCAGTCAATCAGGGACTAGACTATACAATGAGCAGTTCTTC.

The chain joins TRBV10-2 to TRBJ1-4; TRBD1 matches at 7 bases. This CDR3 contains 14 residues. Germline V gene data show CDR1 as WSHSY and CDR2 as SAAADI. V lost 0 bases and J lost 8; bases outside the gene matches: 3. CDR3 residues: CASSESTGREKLFF. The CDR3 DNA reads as TGCGCCAGCAGTGAGTCGACAGGGAGAGAAAAACTGTTTTTT.

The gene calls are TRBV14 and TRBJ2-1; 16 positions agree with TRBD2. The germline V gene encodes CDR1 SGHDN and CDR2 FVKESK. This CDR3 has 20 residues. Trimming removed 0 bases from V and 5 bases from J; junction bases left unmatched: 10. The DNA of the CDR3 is TGTGCCAGCAGCCAAGATCGGGCCGGGACTAGCGGGAGGGCCCACAATGAGCAGTTCTTC. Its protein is CASSQDRAGTSGRAHNEQFF.

The CDR3 bases are TGTGCCAGCAGTTACTCCTCGGGGTCAAACACCATATATTTT. It encodes CASSYSSGSNTIYF. The V and J genes are TRBV6-6 and TRBJ1-3; D remains unclear. CDR3 length equals 14 residues. The V end lost 0 bases, the J end lost 6 bases, and 9 bases lay between the germline ends. Germline lookup yields CDR1 MNHNY and CDR2 SVGAGI (reference sequence).

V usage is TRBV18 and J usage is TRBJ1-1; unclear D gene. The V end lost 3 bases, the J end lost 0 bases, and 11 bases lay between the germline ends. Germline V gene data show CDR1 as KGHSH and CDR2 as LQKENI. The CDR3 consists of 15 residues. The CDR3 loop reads CASSPPAALNTEAFF. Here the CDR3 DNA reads TGTGCCAGCTCACCCCCCGCGGCCCTGAACACTGAAGCTTTCTTT.